Presented here are 30 T cell receptor beta chains from one specimen sequenced in a study of shared clonotypes between healthy human individuals. Clones were read by immunoSEQ multiplex PCR, and TCRdb kept only the in-frame ones, dropping some. The table has around 340,000 clones, 70% to 75% seen once. Sequencing used memory CD4+ T cells sorted from blood. Subset specified: CD45RA-negative fraction. The receptor source for this set is a man younger than 45 in good health.

In its sample, this clone was seen once. The rearrangement joins TRBV6-6 to TRBJ2-7; TRBD1 matches at 10 bases. The CDR3 length is 15 residues. CDR1 is MNHNY and CDR2 is SVGAGI in the germline V gene (reference sequence). The V and J ends lost 7 bases and 1 base, in that order; junction bases with no gene match: 7. The CDR3, as DNA: TGTGCCAGCACCACCGGGACAGGGGAGTCCTACGAGCAGTACTTC. Translation: CASTTGTGESYEQYF.

The chain uses TRBV6-5 and TRBJ2-7; D remains ambiguous. Germline V gene lookup returns CDR1 MNHEY and CDR2 SVGAGI. This CDR3 region has 14 residues. V lost 4 bases to trimming and J lost 0 bases, with 10 bases between them. This CDR3 reads CASSWGTYSYEQYF. For the CDR3, the DNA is TGTGCCAGCAGTTGGGGAACATACTCCTACGAGCAGTACTTC.

This chain connects TRBV5-1 to TRBJ2-1; the match to TRBD2 covers 12 bases. The CDR3 runs 15 residues. Germline V lookup: CDR1 SGHRS, CDR2 YFSETQ. The V and J ends lost 4 bases and 6 bases, in that order; junction bases with no gene match: 5. CDR3 sequence: CASSLGLAGRNEQFF. In nucleotides, the CDR3 is TGCGCCAGCAGCCTGGGACTAGCGGGTCGCAATGAGCAGTTCTTC. Together with reference TRBV5-1 and TRBJ2-1, the CDR3 gives the full variable domain: KAGVTQTPRYLIKTRGQQVTLSCSPISGHRSVSWYQQTPGQGLQFLFEYFSETQRNKGNFPGRFSGRQFSNSRSEMNVSTLELGDSALYLCASSLGLAGRNEQFFGPGTRLTVL.

The rearrangement joins TRBV11-2 to TRBJ1-1, with unresolved D. Per the germline V gene, CDR1 is SGHAT and CDR2 is FQNNGV. The V gene lost 2 bases and the J gene lost 11 bases, with 12 bases spanning the gap. The CDR3 sequence is 12 residues long. The chain's CDR3 is CASSLIRGKAFF. CDR3 coding DNA: TGTGCCAGCAGCTTAATAAGAGGGAAGGCTTTCTTT.

This clone was picked up a small number of times. The chain carries TRBV28 and TRBJ1-3; TRBD1 agrees at 8 bases. This CDR3 contains 16 residues. CDR1 and CDR2 from the germline V gene are MDHEN and SYDVKM. The J segment lost 0 bases and the V segment lost 6 bases, leaving 7 bases of the junction unmatched. Here the CDR3 DNA reads TGTGCCAGCAGCAGCCTCAGGGGGCTCTCTGGAAACACCATATATTTT. Its translation is CASSSLRGLSGNTIYF. Full variable domain (outside the CDR3, taken from reference TRBV28 and TRBJ1-3): DVKVTQSSRYLVKRTGEKVFLECVQDMDHENMFWYRQDPGLGLRLIYFSYDVKMKEKGDIPEGYSVSREKKERFSLILESASTNQTSMYLCASSSLRGLSGNTIYFGEGSWLTVV.

V usage is TRBV6-5 and J usage is TRBJ2-2; weak D call: TRBD2 (6 bases). V gave up 2 bases and J gave up 6 bases, with 10 bases separating them. CDR1 and CDR2 (germline): MNHEY, SVGAGI. CDR3 length: 14 amino acids. CDR3 nucleotides: TGTGCCAGCAGTTACACCCGACTAGCCGGGGAGCTGTTTTTT. This translates into CASSYTRLAGELFF.

The chain has TRBV5-1 and TRBJ2-3, with a tentative D call TRBD2 (6 bases). With 5 bases removed from V and 2 bases from J, the gap between germline ends came to 15 bases. The CDR3 loop spans 15 amino acids. Germline loops: CDR1 SGHRS, CDR2 YFSETQ. The CDR3, as DNA: TGCGCCAGCAGGAGTCACGGGGGTTACACAGATACGCAGTATTTT. Protein sequence: CASRSHGGYTDTQYF.

The genes are TRBV9 and TRBJ2-3, with D possibly matching TRBD2 (7 bases). Trimming left V 7 bases short and J 0 bases short, with 12 bases between. The germline V gene encodes CDR1 SGDLS and CDR2 YYNGEE. The CDR3 length is 14 residues. The CDR3 protein is CASRGGASTDTQYF. The CDR3 DNA sequence: TGTGCCAGCCGTGGGGGGGCCAGCACAGATACGCAGTATTTT.

This clone was counted a few times. The chain links TRBV5-4 to TRBJ2-2, with TRBD2 identical over 14 bases. The germline CDR1 and CDR2 sequences are SGHNT and YYREEE (reference sequence). This CDR3 spans 16 amino acids. J gave up 7 bases and V 3 bases, and 5 bases lay outside the gene matches. CDR3 DNA: TGTGCCAGCAGCTCGGGACTAGCGGGAGTTATCGGGGAGCTGTTTTTT. Residues: CASSSGLAGVIGELFF. The variable domain in full, completed from reference TRBV5-4 and TRBJ2-2, reads ETGVTQSPTHLIKTRGQQVTLRCSSQSGHNTVSWYQQALGQGPQFIFQYYREEENGRGNFPPRFSGLQFPNYSSELNVNALELDDSALYLCASSSGLAGVIGELFFGEGSRLTVL.

The count of this clone is one. V usage is TRBV5-1 and J usage is TRBJ2-5; D not resolved. This CDR3 region has 14 residues. Germline assignment: CDR1 SGHRS and CDR2 YFSETQ. Trimming took off 2 bases at V and 0 bases at J, with 8 bases between the two ends. This CDR3 reads CASSFGKNQETQYF. CDR3 nucleotides: TGCGCCAGCAGCTTCGGCAAAAACCAAGAGACCCAGTACTTC.

This CDR3 reads CASSQRTSGTDTQYF. The CDR3, as DNA: TGTGCCAGCAGCCAGAGGACTAGCGGAACAGATACGCAGTATTTT. The chain joins TRBV14 to TRBJ2-3; TRBD2 matches 10 bases. The CDR3 contains 15 residues. The V and J ends lost 3 bases and 3 bases, in that order; junction bases with no gene match: 3. Germline assignment: CDR1 SGHDN and CDR2 FVKESK.

V usage is TRBV7-2 and J usage is TRBJ2-4, with unresolved D. CDR1 and CDR2 from the germline V gene are SGHTA and FQGNSA. V gave up 0 bases and J gave up 4 bases, with 4 bases separating them. The CDR3 is 13 residues long. The DNA for the CDR3 is TGTGCCAGCAGCTTAGCGGCAAAAAACATTCAGTACTTC. It yields the protein CASSLAAKNIQYF.

The CDR3 sequence: CSGWARTEAFF. CDR3 nucleotides: TGCAGTGGGTGGGCGCGCACTGAAGCTTTCTTT. J is TRBJ1-1 and V is TRBV20-1; no reliable D call. Trimming pared 7 bases from V and 4 bases from J, leaving 10 bases between. The CDR3 is made up of 11 amino acids. The V gene's germline CDR1 is DFQATT and CDR2 SNEGSKA (reference sequence).

This sequence joins TRBV7-9 and TRBJ2-1; 8 bases align to TRBD1. Germline CDR1 reads SEHNR; CDR2 reads FQNEAQ (reference sequence). CDR3 length equals 15 residues. With 3 bases clipped from V and 5 bases from J, the junction kept 6 bases outside the gene matches. The CDR3 sequence: CASSLGQVLNNEQFF. As DNA, the CDR3 is TGTGCCAGCAGCTTGGGACAGGTATTAAACAATGAGCAGTTCTTC.

The chain carries TRBV27 and TRBJ2-5, with D perhaps assigned TRBD1 or TRBD2 (7 bases each). Germline assignment: CDR1 MNHEY and CDR2 SMNVEV (reference sequence). With 10 bases removed from V and 2 bases from J, the gap between germline ends came to 17 bases. The CDR3 is made up of 14 amino acids. CDR3 amino acids: CANPRGGTQETQYF. CDR3 sequence (DNA): TGTGCCAACCCCAGGGGGGGCACACAAGAGACCCAGTACTTC.

This clone turned up a few times. The chain uses TRBV5-8 and TRBJ2-1; weak D call: TRBD2 (6 bases). This CDR3 contains 14 residues. V gave up 4 bases and J gave up 8 bases, with 16 bases separating them. The germline CDR1 and CDR2 sequences are SGHTS and YDEGEE. For the CDR3, the DNA is TGTGCCAGCAGCCCTAGGAGGGCAGAGTATGAGCAGTTCTTC. Its protein is CASSPRRAEYEQFF.

This clone showed up just a few times. The V call is TRBV4-3, the J call TRBJ2-6; D is undetermined. Germline assignment: CDR1 LGHNA and CDR2 YSLEER. Trimming pared 2 bases from V and 4 bases from J, leaving 6 bases between. The CDR3 has 14 amino acids. CDR3 bases: TGCGCCAGCAGCCAATCAGGAGGGGCCAACGTCCTGACTTTC. Protein product: CASSQSGGANVLTF.

This clone was observed at least ten times. This rearrangement joins TRBV27 to TRBJ2-7; possible D gene TRBD1, 5 bases. Trimming took off 2 bases at V and 9 bases at J, with 14 bases between the two ends. Germline lookup yields CDR1 MNHEY and CDR2 SMNVEV (reference sequence). The length of the CDR3 is 13 residues. This chain's CDR3 is CASSLGIQGWQYF. CDR3 coding DNA: TGTGCCAGCAGTTTAGGAATTCAGGGCTGGCAGTACTTC.

The genes are TRBV2 and TRBJ1-1, with 7 bases that match TRBD1. The CDR3 is 13 residues long. Germline-derived CDR1 and CDR2 are SNHLY and FYNNEI. Trimming cost V 0 bases and J 6 bases; bases outside gene matches: 1. In DNA form, the CDR3 reads TGTGCCAGCAGTGAAGCTCAGGGGGCTGAAGCTTTCTTT. Its protein is CASSEAQGAEAFF. Full variable domain (missing parts from reference TRBV2 and TRBJ1-1): EPEVTQTPSHQVTQMGQEVILRCVPISNHLYFYWYRQILGQKVEFLVSFYNNEISEKSEIFDDQFSVERPDGSNFTLKIRSTKLEDSAMYFCASSEAQGAEAFFGQGTRLTVV.

This clone was recorded a few times. The CDR3 spells CASSFASYSHEQYF. Here the CDR3 DNA reads TGTGCCAGCAGCTTCGCTTCCTATAGTCACGAGCAGTACTTC. This chain connects TRBV5-4 to TRBJ2-7, with D unresolved. Germline V gene sequence: CDR1 SGHNT, CDR2 YYREEE (reference sequence). V lost 2 bases to trimming and J lost 5 bases, with 14 bases between them. The CDR3 is 14 amino acids. Variable domain in full (rest from reference TRBV5-4 and TRBJ2-7): ETGVTQSPTHLIKTRGQQVTLRCSSQSGHNTVSWYQQALGQGPQFIFQYYREEENGRGNFPPRFSGLQFPNYSSELNVNALELDDSALYLCASSFASYSHEQYFGPGTRLTVT.

The rearrangement joins TRBV11-2 to TRBJ2-7; D may be TRBD1 or TRBD2 (5 bases each). Germline-derived CDR1 and CDR2 are SGHAT and FQNNGV. The CDR3 runs to 14 residues. The ends were cut back, 1 base at V and 3 bases at J, with 10 bases in the middle. The CDR3 is CASSLGEGFYEQYF. The CDR3 DNA is TGTGCCAGCAGCTTAGGAGAGGGGTTCTACGAGCAGTACTTC.

This clone was seen once. The J gene is TRBJ2-5, the V gene TRBV10-2; D may be TRBD2 (6 bases). Germline V lookup: CDR1 WSHSY, CDR2 SAAADI. Trimming removed 3 bases from V and 2 bases from J, with 13 bases in between. The CDR3 sequence is 15 residues long. The DNA of the CDR3 is TGCGCCAGCAGTGACATGGGCGGGACTCAAGAGACCCAGTACTTC. Its translation: CASSDMGGTQETQYF.

This chain links TRBV30 with TRBJ2-1; 12 positions agree with TRBD2. The CDR3 has 16 amino acids. The germline V gene has CDR1 GTSNPN and CDR2 SVGIG (reference sequence). Trimming took 5 bases from V and 6 from J; bases not matched to a gene: 11. The DNA for the CDR3 is TGTGCCTGGGACCATTCGACTAGCGGGAGCGGCAATGAGCAGTTCTTC. It encodes CAWDHSTSGSGNEQFF.

This chain joins TRBV4-1 and TRBJ2-1, with D perhaps TRBD1 (6 bases). This CDR3 spans 17 amino acids. The V gene's germline CDR1 is MGHRA and CDR2 YSYEKL. V was pared by 1 base and J by 3 bases, with 16 bases between. The CDR3 sequence is CASSQVEQGNSYNEQFF. CDR3 nucleotide sequence: TGCGCCAGCAGCCAAGTCGAACAGGGAAACAGCTACAATGAGCAGTTCTTC.

In this sample, this clone turned up once. The chain links TRBV6-6 to TRBJ1-2, with a tentative D call TRBD1 (5 bases). The CDR3 is 14 amino acids. The germline CDR1 and CDR2 sequences are MNHNY and SVGAGI (reference sequence). Deletions cut 5 bases from V and 8 bases from J, with 18 bases between. The CDR3 is CASSGVRAEGGYTF. The CDR3 bases are TGTGCCAGCAGTGGAGTTAGGGCCGAGGGGGGCTACACCTTC.

The chain links TRBV11-2 to TRBJ2-2; D is ambiguous. CDR1 is SGHAT, CDR2 FQNNGV, per germline. Trimming stripped 2 bases from V and 6 bases from J, with 7 bases between. This CDR3 comprises 13 residues. The CDR3 DNA reads TGTGCCAGCAGCTTAATGCTAGCCGGGGAGCTGTTTTTT. Protein product: CASSLMLAGELFF.

This clone was recorded only once. The chain employs TRBV6-1 and TRBJ2-7; 10 bases fit TRBD2. The CDR3 sequence is 15 residues long. The V gene's germline CDR1 is MNHNS and CDR2 SASEGT. Trimming took 4 bases from V and 2 from J; bases not matched to a gene: 5. In DNA form, the CDR3 reads TGTGCCAGCAGTGCACTAGCGGGACTAGCCTACGAGCAGTACTTC. Amino acids: CASSALAGLAYEQYF.

The chain couples TRBV7-9 to TRBJ1-3; D is unclear. Deletions cut 5 bases from V and 4 bases from J, with 12 bases between. This CDR3 is 14 amino acids long. CDR1 is SEHNR and CDR2 is FQNEAQ in the germline V gene (reference sequence). The chain's CDR3 is CASSILRTGNTIYF. CDR3 coding DNA: TGTGCCAGCAGCATTCTAAGGACGGGAAACACCATATATTTT.

Remarks on this clone: A much bigger clone sits one base away, suggesting this may be a read error. The CDR3 reads CASSLGTGAYEQYF. CDR3 bases: TGTGCCAGCAGCTTGGGGACAGGGGCCTACGAGCAGTACTTC. The rearrangement links TRBV5-4 to TRBJ2-7; 9 nucleotides align to TRBD1. The CDR3 has 14 amino acids. V lost 0 bases and J lost 2; bases outside the gene matches: 0. Germline V gives CDR1 SGHNT, CDR2 YYREEE (reference sequence).

This sequence joins TRBV5-1 and TRBJ1-2; 10 nucleotides line up with TRBD1. Looked up from germline, CDR1 is SGHRS and CDR2 is YFSETQ. CDR3 length: 15 amino acids. Germline trimming cut 2 bases from V and 4 bases from J; bases unmatched to any gene: 5. This CDR3 is CASSLGTGVGYGYTF. The CDR3 DNA reads TGCGCCAGCAGCTTAGGGACAGGGGTAGGCTATGGCTACACCTTC.